A selection of T cell receptor beta chains follows, all from one sample in a study of T cells expressing NK-cell markers. No DNA is given; TCRdb re-called the 5' RACE reads and lists each CDR3 protein once. In all, the sample yields some 340,000 distinct CDR3 sequences. Material for sequencing was blood T cells: a sorted CD56 or NKG2C T cell subset, CD4+ or CD8+ T cells, or bulk PBMC T cells (not recorded which). These receptors were collected from a man aged 18-75 years in good health. Each CDR3 is given with its conserved first and last residue.

j_call,cdr3_length,v_call,cdr3_aa
TRBJ2-3,15,TRBV5-1,CASSLIGGDTDTQYF
TRBJ2-5,15,TRBV27,CASRGRRAVQETQYF
TRBJ1-5,14,TRBV2,CASSEGASLSPQHF
TRBJ2-1,15,TRBV7-6,CASRRLAGIYNEQFF
TRBJ2-2,13,TRBV6-5,CASSYHITGELFF
TRBJ2-7,17,TRBV7-2,CASSFYSTGGAAYEQYF
TRBJ1-4,15,TRBV6-1,CASSARDPTNEKLFF
TRBJ2-1,15,TRBV6-5,CASSHDRGSYNEQFF
TRBJ2-3,15,TRBV7-2,CASSFPGANTDTQYF
TRBJ1-2,11,TRBV19,CASSIGRQVTF
TRBJ2-7,19,TRBV27,CASSRTSGGLRFSSYEQYF
TRBJ2-7,16,TRBV7-2,CASSFFGGLRGYEQYF
TRBJ2-3,16,TRBV5-1,CASSFSGTKYTDTQYF
TRBJ1-2,15,TRBV5-1,CASSLDAAGTYGYTF
TRBJ2-2,17,TRBV5-5,CASSRTTREGYWQGLFF
TRBJ2-3,15,TRBV7-8,CASSLGGQPTDTQYF
TRBJ1-1,14,TRBV11-2,CASSSRVLNTEAFF
TRBJ2-5,16,TRBV29-1,CSVDGRVASGKETQYF
TRBJ1-3,14,TRBV20-1,CSASRGSTGNTIYF
TRBJ1-5,16,TRBV23-1,CASSPFMINHNQPQHF
TRBJ1-1,13,TRBV20-1,CSASPPPWTEAFF
TRBJ2-5,12,TRBV12-3/TRBV12-4,CASSGQKETQYF
TRBJ2-5,14,TRBV7-2,CASSPGGGQETQYF
TRBJ2-3,13,TRBV20-1,CSARIAGAGTQYF
TRBJ1-6,15,TRBV4-1,CASRKPGPWNSPLHF
TRBJ1-2,15,TRBV6-5,CASSYAGTGSGGYTF
TRBJ1-6,13,TRBV6-6,CATSKTGDSPLHF
TRBJ1-1,11,TRBV6-5,CASSTPGEAFF
TRBJ2-7,12,TRBV24-1,CATSERDDAKYF
TRBJ2-1,16,TRBV28,CASSPRPDRGDNEQFF
TRBJ1-5,15,TRBV7-6,CASSLTGQSNQPQHF
TRBJ1-3,16,TRBV15,CATSRWTGVKGNTIYF
TRBJ2-5,13,TRBV29-1,CSAGGGTQETQYF
TRBJ1-1,15,TRBV4-2,CASSPDRSGSTEAFF
TRBJ1-5,13,TRBV30,CATDTNSNQPQHF
TRBJ2-2,14,TRBV4-1,CASRGGLNTGELFF
TRBJ2-1,16,TRBV5-1,CASSGGQGRSYNEQFF
TRBJ2-2,14,TRBV7-9,CASSLASFSGELFF
TRBJ2-1,19,TRBV11-1,CASSGRTSGGAVLGNEQFF
TRBJ1-6,15,TRBV7-3,CASSLRTLDNSPLHF
TRBJ1-5,15,TRBV20-1,CSVTGGLGSNQPQHF
TRBJ2-5,16,TRBV5-1,CASSLGGLKTQETQYF
TRBJ2-3,13,TRBV2,CASSVPGPDTQYF
TRBJ1-4,15,TRBV12-3/TRBV12-4,CASSQSTGVIEKLFF
TRBJ1-4,16,TRBV5-1,CASSALPQYLAEKLFF
TRBJ2-5,18,TRBV6-1,CASRQRGLAGSRAETQYF
TRBJ2-1,13,TRBV7-3,CASSINPAGEQFF
TRBJ1-2,16,TRBV12-3/TRBV12-4,CASSPRRTVRNYGYTF
TRBJ1-1,15,TRBV7-9,CASSLREVGGTEAFF
TRBJ2-5,14,TRBV3-1,CASSQEISLGTQYF